Listed below are T cell receptor beta chains from one sample, sequenced in a study of T cells in Graves' hyperthyroidism and ophthalmopathy. TCRdb reprocessed the multiplex PCR reads via MiXCR and lists one record per CDR3 protein. The table records about 360,000 distinct CDR3 sequences, 20% to 25% of them present only once. Sequencing was carried out using blood. The origin of the receptors is a man between 50 and 59 years old with Graves' hyperthyroidism. The CDR3 runs from the conserved cysteine through the conserved F or W. Fields, in order: V gene, J gene, CDR3 protein.

TRBV11-3	TRBJ2-3	CASSLGLAGGRGTQYF
TRBV28	TRBJ2-7	CASSLTGPDYEQYF
TRBV3-1	TRBJ2-3	CASSPGTSGTDTQYF
TRBV3-1	TRBJ1-1	CASSQTPGTGRTEAFF
TRBV30	TRBJ1-2	CACPDRVGGYTF
TRBV27	TRBJ2-1	CASSFLEKGDEQFF
TRBV7-9	TRBJ2-1	CASKEGQREGRREQFF
TRBV4-2	TRBJ1-5	CASSQAPGQGSQHF
TRBV19	TRBJ1-3	CASKGYNVGNTIYF
TRBV5-1	TRBJ2-5	CASSLGTGLFGETQYF
TRBV6-5	TRBJ1-5	CASSYSGSFQPQHF
TRBV6-1	TRBJ1-5	CASRPWDRGAEQPQHF
TRBV5-1	TRBJ2-7	CASSSGTFTGGEQYF
TRBV28	TRBJ1-5	CASRSDRAKPQHF
TRBV27	TRBJ2-1	CASSLANYNEQFF
TRBV6-5	TRBJ2-1	CASSYSPTGVRLNEQFF
TRBV13	TRBJ1-2	CASSLEVRSMDGYTF
TRBV29-1	TRBJ2-2	CSVGSGTGELFF
TRBV2	TRBJ1-1	CANNQGGGNTEAFF
TRBV14	TRBJ2-5	CASSQDRVGETQYF
TRBV7-9	TRBJ2-2	CASSLSGVVGELFF
TRBV7-2	TRBJ2-7	CASSRQGERAYEQYF
TRBV6-2/TRBV6-3	TRBJ2-7	CASRNSYEQYF
TRBV12-3/TRBV12-4	TRBJ1-1	CASSAGRNTEAFF
TRBV12-3/TRBV12-4	TRBJ1-1	CASSLRGVDTEAFF